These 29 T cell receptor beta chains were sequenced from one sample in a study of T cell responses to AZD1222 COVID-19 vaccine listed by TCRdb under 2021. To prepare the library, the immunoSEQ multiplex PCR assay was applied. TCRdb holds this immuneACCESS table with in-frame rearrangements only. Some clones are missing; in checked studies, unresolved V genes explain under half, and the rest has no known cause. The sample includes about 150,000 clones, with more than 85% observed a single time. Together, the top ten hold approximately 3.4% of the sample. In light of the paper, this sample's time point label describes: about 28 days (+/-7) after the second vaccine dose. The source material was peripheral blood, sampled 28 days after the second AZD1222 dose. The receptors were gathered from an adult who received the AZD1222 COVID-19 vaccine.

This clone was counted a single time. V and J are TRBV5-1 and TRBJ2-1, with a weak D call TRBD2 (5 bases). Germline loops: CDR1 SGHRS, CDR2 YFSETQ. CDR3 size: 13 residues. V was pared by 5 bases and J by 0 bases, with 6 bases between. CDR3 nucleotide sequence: TGCGCCAGCAGTCGGGACTCCTACAATGAGCAGTTCTTC. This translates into CASSRDSYNEQFF.

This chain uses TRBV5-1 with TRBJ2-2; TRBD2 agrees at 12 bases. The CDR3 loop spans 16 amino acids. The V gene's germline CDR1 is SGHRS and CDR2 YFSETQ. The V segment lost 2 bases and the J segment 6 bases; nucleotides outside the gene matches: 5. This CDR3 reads CASSFPGLAGAGELFF. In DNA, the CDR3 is TGCGCCAGCAGCTTTCCGGGACTAGCGGGCGCCGGGGAGCTGTTTTTT. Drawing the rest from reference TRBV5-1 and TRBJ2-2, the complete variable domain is KAGVTQTPRYLIKTRGQQVTLSCSPISGHRSVSWYQQTPGQGLQFLFEYFSETQRNKGNFPGRFSGRQFSNSRSEMNVSTLELGDSALYLCASSFPGLAGAGELFFGEGSRLTVL.

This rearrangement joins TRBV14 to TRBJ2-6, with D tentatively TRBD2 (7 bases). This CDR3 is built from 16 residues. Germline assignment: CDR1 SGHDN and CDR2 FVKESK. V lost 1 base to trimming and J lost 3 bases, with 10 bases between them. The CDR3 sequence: CASSQVGGLGANVLTF. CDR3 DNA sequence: TGTGCCAGCAGCCAAGTCGGGGGGCTTGGGGCCAACGTCCTGACTTTC. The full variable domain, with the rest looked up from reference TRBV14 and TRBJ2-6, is EAGVTQFPSHSVIEKGQTVTLRCDPISGHDNLYWYRRVMGKEIKFLLHFVKESKQDESGMPNNRFLAERTGGTYSTLKVQPAELEDSGVYFCASSQVGGLGANVLTFGAGSRLTVL.

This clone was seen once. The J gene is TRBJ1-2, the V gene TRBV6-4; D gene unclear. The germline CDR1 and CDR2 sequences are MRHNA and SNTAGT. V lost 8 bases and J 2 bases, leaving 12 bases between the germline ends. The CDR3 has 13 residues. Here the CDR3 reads CASRGGSNYGYTF. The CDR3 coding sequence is TGTGCCAGCCGCGGTGGCAGCAACTATGGCTACACCTTC.

CDR3 sequence (DNA): TGTGCCAGCAGAACAAGCACCGGGGAGCTGTTTTTT. As protein: CASRTSTGELFF. This chain connects TRBV6-5 to TRBJ2-2; no definite D call. Trimming stripped 6 bases from V and 4 bases from J, with 6 bases between. The CDR3 has 12 residues. Germline lookup yields CDR1 MNHEY and CDR2 SVGAGI.

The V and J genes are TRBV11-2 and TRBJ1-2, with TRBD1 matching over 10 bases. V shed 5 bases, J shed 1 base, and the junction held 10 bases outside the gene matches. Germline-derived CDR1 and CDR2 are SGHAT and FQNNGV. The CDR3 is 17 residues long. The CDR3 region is CASSASGDRGSNYGYTF. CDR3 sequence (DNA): TGTGCCAGCAGCGCTTCAGGGGACAGGGGTAGTAACTATGGCTACACCTTC.

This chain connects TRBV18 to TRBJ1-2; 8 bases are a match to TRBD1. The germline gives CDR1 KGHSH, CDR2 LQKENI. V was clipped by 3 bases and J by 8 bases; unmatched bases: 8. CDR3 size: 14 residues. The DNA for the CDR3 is TGTGCCAGCTCACCCCCCGACAGGGGTGGCGGCTACACCTTC. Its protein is CASSPPDRGGGYTF.

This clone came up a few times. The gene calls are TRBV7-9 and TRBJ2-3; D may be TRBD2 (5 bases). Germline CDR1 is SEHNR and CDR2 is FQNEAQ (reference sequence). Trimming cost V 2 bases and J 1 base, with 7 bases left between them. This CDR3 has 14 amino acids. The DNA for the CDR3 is TGTGCCAGCAGCTTATCAGCGGGCACAGATACGCAGTATTTT. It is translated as CASSLSAGTDTQYF.

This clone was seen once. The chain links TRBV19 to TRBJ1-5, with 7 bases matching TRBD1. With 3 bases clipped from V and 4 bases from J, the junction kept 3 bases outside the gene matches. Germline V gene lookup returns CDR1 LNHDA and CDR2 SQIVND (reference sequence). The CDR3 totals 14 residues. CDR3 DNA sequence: TGTGCCAGTAGTATTAGACAGGGTAATCAGCCCCAGCATTTT. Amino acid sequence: CASSIRQGNQPQHF.

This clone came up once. The CDR3 nucleotides read TGTGCCAGCAGCACACGGGACCGTGGGGCCAAAAACATTCAGTACTTC. Amino acids: CASSTRDRGAKNIQYF. The chain carries TRBV11-2 and TRBJ2-4; D is tentatively TRBD1 or TRBD2 (5 bases each). V was pared by 5 bases and J by 1 base, with 15 bases between. Germline V gene sequence: CDR1 SGHAT, CDR2 FQNNGV. The CDR3 contains 16 residues.

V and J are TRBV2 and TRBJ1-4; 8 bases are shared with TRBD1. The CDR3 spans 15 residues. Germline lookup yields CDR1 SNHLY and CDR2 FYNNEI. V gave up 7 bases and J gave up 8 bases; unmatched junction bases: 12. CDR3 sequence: CASTPRTGLREKLFF. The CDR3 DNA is TGTGCCAGCACTCCCCGGACAGGGTTGAGGGAAAAACTGTTTTTT.

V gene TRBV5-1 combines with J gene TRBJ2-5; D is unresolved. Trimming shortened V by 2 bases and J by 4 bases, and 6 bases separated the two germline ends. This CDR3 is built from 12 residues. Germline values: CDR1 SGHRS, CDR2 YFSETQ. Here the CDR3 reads CASSFIGETQYF. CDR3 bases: TGCGCCAGCAGCTTTATAGGAGAGACCCAGTACTTC.

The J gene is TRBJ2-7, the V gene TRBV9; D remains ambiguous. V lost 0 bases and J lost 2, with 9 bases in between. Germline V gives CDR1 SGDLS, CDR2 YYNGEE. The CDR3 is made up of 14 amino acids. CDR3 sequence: CASSVDRWAYEQYF. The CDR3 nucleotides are TGTGCCAGCAGCGTAGATCGCTGGGCCTACGAGCAGTACTTC.

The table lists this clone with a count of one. In DNA form, the CDR3 reads TGCGCCAGCAGCCAAGATTATGATGCCGCCTATGGCTACACCTTC. It yields the protein CASSQDYDAAYGYTF. The chain employs TRBV4-3 and TRBJ1-2, with D hard to call. V lost 0 bases to trimming and J lost 4 bases, with 12 bases between them. CDR1 and CDR2 (germline): LGHNA, YSLEER. The CDR3 covers 15 residues.

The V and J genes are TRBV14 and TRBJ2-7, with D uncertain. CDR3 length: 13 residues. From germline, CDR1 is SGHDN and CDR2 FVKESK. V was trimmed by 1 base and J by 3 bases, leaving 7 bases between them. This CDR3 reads CASSQGTYYEQYF. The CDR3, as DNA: TGTGCCAGCAGCCAAGGGACCTACTACGAGCAGTACTTC.

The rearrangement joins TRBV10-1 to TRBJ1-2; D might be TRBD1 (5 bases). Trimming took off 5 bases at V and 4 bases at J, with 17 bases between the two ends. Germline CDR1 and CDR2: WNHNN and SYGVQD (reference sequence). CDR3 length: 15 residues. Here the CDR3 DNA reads TGCGCCAGCAGTCCAGGGACGGAGCCCTTCTATGGCTACACCTTC. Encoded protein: CASSPGTEPFYGYTF.

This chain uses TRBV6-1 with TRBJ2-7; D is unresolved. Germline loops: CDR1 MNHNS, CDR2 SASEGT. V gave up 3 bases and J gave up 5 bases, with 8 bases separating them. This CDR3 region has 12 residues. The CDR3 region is CASSDPLNEQYF. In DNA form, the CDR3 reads TGTGCCAGCAGTGACCCCCTTAACGAGCAGTACTTC.

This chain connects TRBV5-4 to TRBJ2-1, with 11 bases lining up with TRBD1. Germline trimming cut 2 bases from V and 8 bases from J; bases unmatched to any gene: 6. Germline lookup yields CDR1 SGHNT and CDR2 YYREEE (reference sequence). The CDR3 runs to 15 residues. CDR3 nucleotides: TGTGCCAGCAGCTTAGGACAGGGGGCTGGAGATGAGCAGTTCTTC. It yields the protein CASSLGQGAGDEQFF. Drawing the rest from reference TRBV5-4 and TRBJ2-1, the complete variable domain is ETGVTQSPTHLIKTRGQQVTLRCSSQSGHNTVSWYQQALGQGPQFIFQYYREEENGRGNFPPRFSGLQFPNYSSELNVNALELDDSALYLCASSLGQGAGDEQFFGPGTRLTVL.

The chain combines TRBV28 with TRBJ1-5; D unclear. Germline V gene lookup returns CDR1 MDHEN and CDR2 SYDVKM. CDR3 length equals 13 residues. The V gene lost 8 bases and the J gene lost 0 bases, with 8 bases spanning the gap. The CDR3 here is CASGRPSNQPQHF. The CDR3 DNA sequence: TGTGCCAGCGGGCGGCCTAGCAATCAGCCCCAGCATTTT.

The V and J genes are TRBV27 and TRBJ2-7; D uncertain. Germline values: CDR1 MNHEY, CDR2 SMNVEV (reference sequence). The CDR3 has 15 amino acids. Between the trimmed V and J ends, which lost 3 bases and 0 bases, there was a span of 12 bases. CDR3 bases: TGTGCCAGCAGTTTTGGGCGGTCCGGCTCCTACGAGCAGTACTTC. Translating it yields CASSFGRSGSYEQYF.

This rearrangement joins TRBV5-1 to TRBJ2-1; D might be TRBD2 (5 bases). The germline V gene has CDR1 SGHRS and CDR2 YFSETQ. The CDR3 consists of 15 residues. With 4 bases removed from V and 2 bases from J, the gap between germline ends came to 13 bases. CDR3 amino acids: CASSPGSGAYNEQFF. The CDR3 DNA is TGCGCCAGCAGCCCTGGGAGTGGGGCCTACAATGAGCAGTTCTTC.

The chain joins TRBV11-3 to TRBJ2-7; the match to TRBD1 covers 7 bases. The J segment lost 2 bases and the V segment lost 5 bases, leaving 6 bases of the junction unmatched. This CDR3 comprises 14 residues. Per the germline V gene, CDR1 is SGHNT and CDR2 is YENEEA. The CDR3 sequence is CASSPTQGPYEQYF. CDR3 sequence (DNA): TGTGCCAGCAGCCCTACACAGGGGCCCTACGAGCAGTACTTC.

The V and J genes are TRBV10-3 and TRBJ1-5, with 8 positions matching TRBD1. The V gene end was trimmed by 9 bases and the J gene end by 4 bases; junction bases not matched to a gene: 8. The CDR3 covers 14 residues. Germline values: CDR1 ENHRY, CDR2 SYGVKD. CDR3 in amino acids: CAMAGGDGNQPQHF. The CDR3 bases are TGTGCCATGGCAGGGGGCGACGGGAATCAGCCCCAGCATTTT.

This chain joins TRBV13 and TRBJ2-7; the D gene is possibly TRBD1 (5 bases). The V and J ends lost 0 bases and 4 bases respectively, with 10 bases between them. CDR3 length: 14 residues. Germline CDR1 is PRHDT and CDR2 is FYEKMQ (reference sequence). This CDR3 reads CASSLGGVGYEQYF. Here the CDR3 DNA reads TGTGCCAGCAGCTTAGGAGGGGTAGGGTACGAGCAGTACTTC.

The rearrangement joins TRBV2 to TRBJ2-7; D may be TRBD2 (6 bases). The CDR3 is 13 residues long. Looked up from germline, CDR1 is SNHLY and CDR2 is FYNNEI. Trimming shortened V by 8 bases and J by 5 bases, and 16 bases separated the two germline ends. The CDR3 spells CASDSGWGDEQYF. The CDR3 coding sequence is TGTGCCAGCGACAGCGGTTGGGGGGACGAGCAGTACTTC. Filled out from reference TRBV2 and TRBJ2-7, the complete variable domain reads EPEVTQTPSHQVTQMGQEVILRCVPISNHLYFYWYRQILGQKVEFLVSFYNNEISEKSEIFDDQFSVERPDGSNFTLKIRSTKLEDSAMYFCASDSGWGDEQYFGPGTRLTVT.

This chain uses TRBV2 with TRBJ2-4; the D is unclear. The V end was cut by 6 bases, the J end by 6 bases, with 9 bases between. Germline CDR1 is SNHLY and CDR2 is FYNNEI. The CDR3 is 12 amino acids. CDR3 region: CASSLSGNIQYF. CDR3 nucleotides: TGTGCCAGCAGCCTGAGTGGAAACATTCAGTACTTC.

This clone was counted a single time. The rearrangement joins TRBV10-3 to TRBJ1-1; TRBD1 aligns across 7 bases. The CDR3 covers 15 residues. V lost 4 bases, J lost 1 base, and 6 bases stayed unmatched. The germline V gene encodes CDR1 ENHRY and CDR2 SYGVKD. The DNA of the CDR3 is TGTGCCATCAGTGGAAGACAGGGCGGGAACACTGAAGCTTTCTTT. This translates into CAISGRQGGNTEAFF.

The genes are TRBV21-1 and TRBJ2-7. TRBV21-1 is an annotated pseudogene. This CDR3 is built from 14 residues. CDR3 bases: TGTGCCAGCAGCACCGGGACGGCGGTGGACGAGCAGTACTTC. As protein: CASSTGTAVDEQYF.

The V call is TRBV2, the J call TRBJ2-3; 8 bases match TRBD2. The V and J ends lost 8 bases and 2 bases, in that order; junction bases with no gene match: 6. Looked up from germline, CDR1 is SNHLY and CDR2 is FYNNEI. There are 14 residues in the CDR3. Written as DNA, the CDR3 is TGTGCCAGCGCCCTAGCGGGCTCCACAGATACGCAGTATTTT. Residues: CASALAGSTDTQYF.